Following are 29 T cell receptor beta chains from one sample sequenced in a study of T cell responses to AZD1222 COVID-19 vaccine. Clones were sequenced by immunoSEQ multiplex PCR, and TCRdb holds only the in-frame ones, with some missing. The sample shows about 100,000 clones, around 87% of them seen only once. The sample consisted of peripheral blood, taken 28 days after the second AZD1222 dose. The source is an adult who received the AZD1222 COVID-19 vaccine.

The V and J genes are TRBV14 and TRBJ2-7; D is undetermined. This CDR3 comprises 13 residues. Germline-derived CDR1 and CDR2 are SGHDN and FVKESK. The V gene lost 1 base and the J gene lost 11 bases, with 15 bases spanning the gap. CDR3 DNA sequence: TGTGCCAGCAGCCAAGTCTTGGGCGGCCTTGAGTACTTC. It codes for CASSQVLGGLEYF. Supplemented by reference TRBV14 and TRBJ2-7, the full variable domain reads EAGVTQFPSHSVIEKGQTVTLRCDPISGHDNLYWYRRVMGKEIKFLLHFVKESKQDESGMPNNRFLAERTGGTYSTLKVQPAELEDSGVYFCASSQVLGGLEYFGPGTRLTVT.

The V and J genes are TRBV19 and TRBJ1-3, with D maybe TRBD1 (5 bases). V dropped 7 bases and J dropped 4 bases, with 17 bases sitting between them. The CDR3 covers 15 residues. Per the germline V gene, CDR1 is LNHDA and CDR2 is SQIVND (reference sequence). The CDR3 spells CASTAGTSRGNTIYF. CDR3 DNA sequence: TGTGCCAGTACCGCCGGGACTTCGAGGGGAAACACCATATATTTT.

In its sample, this clone was seen a few times. The CDR3 DNA follows: TGCAGTGCTAGTGGTCGGACCCACTACGAGCAGTACTTC. Translation gives CSASGRTHYEQYF. The V gene is TRBV20-1, the J gene TRBJ2-7; D ambiguous. Per the germline V gene, CDR1 is DFQATT and CDR2 is SNEGSKA (reference sequence). Trimming removed 3 bases at V and 3 bases at J, with 12 bases between. This CDR3 spans 13 amino acids.

The chain joins TRBV6-5 to TRBJ2-2; D could derive from TRBD1 or TRBD2 (5 bases each). Looked up from germline, CDR1 is MNHEY and CDR2 is SVGAGI. Trimming left V 1 base short and J 6 bases short, with 12 bases between. The CDR3 totals 15 residues. The CDR3 reads CASSYFGGVSGELFF. The CDR3 coding sequence is TGTGCCAGCAGTTACTTTGGGGGAGTCTCCGGGGAGCTGTTTTTT.

The genes are TRBV5-1 and TRBJ2-3; 7 bases are shared with TRBD1. The CDR3 has 15 amino acids. Trimming took 7 bases from V and 0 from J; bases not matched to a gene: 8. Germline V gene sequence: CDR1 SGHRS, CDR2 YFSETQ. CDR3 in DNA: TGCGCCAGCGGGACAGAAAAAACTAGCACAGATACGCAGTATTTT. This translates into CASGTEKTSTDTQYF.

This clone appeared a single time. This chain's CDR3 is CASSLSPTGELFF. The CDR3 DNA follows: TGTGCCAGCAGTTTATCCCCGACCGGGGAGCTGTTTTTT. The rearrangement links TRBV28 to TRBJ2-2; D gene ambiguous. The V gene's germline CDR1 is MDHEN and CDR2 SYDVKM. This CDR3 spans 13 amino acids. The ends were cut back, 1 base at V and 5 bases at J, with 5 bases in the middle. The full variable domain, with the rest looked up from reference TRBV28 and TRBJ2-2, is DVKVTQSSRYLVKRTGEKVFLECVQDMDHENMFWYRQDPGLGLRLIYFSYDVKMKEKGDIPEGYSVSREKKERFSLILESASTNQTSMYLCASSLSPTGELFFGEGSRLTVL.

This chain joins TRBV5-1 and TRBJ1-1; weak D call: TRBD1 (5 bases). CDR3 length: 14 amino acids. V dropped 0 bases and J dropped 5 bases, with 11 bases sitting between them. CDR1 and CDR2 from the germline V gene are SGHRS and YFSETQ. DNA for the CDR3: TGCGCCAGCAGCTTGGCCGGGGGAGGGACTGAAGCTTTCTTT. It is translated as CASSLAGGGTEAFF.

The chain is built from TRBV4-2 and TRBJ2-3, with 13 bases aligning to TRBD2. Trimming at V came to 1 base and at J to 6 bases, leaving 10 bases not matched to a gene. The CDR3 contains 18 residues. CDR1 LGHNA and CDR2 YNFKEQ come from the germline V gene. In nucleotides, the CDR3 is TGTGCCAGCAGCCAAGCTCGGACTAGCGGGAGATATTCGGATACGCAGTATTTT. Protein sequence: CASSQARTSGRYSDTQYF.

This chain joins TRBV5-4 and TRBJ2-3; 7 bases match TRBD2. CDR1 SGHNT and CDR2 YYREEE come from the germline V gene (reference sequence). Unmatched junction bases numbered 4, after V lost 0 bases and J lost 3 bases. The CDR3 sequence is 15 residues long. CDR3 DNA sequence: TGTGCCAGCAGCTTGGGGCTAGCGGTGACAGATACGCAGTATTTT. It is translated as CASSLGLAVTDTQYF.

The chain carries TRBV2 and TRBJ1-5; D is uncertain. The CDR3 runs 12 residues. V lost 4 bases to trimming and J lost 11 bases, with 12 bases between them. CDR1 and CDR2 (germline): SNHLY, FYNNEI. The CDR3 nucleotides read TGTGCCAGCAGTGGAGGAGAAAGGGCCCAGCATTTT. Its protein is CASSGGERAQHF.

This rearrangement joins TRBV19 to TRBJ1-6, with TRBD1 matching over 10 bases. V was clipped by 4 bases and J by 8 bases; unmatched bases: 2. The CDR3 sequence is 14 residues long. Germline V gene lookup returns CDR1 LNHDA and CDR2 SQIVND (reference sequence). The CDR3 loop is CASSTDRGYSPLHF. CDR3 in DNA: TGTGCCAGTAGTACGGACAGGGGGTATTCACCCCTCCACTTT.

The rearrangement joins TRBV18 to TRBJ2-3, with no clear D. The CDR3 totals 13 residues. Germline V gene data show CDR1 as KGHSH and CDR2 as LQKENI. The V gene lost 6 bases and the J gene lost 2 bases, with 9 bases spanning the gap. CDR3 protein: CASSRDTTDTQYF. The DNA for the CDR3 is TGTGCCAGCTCTCGCGATACCACAGATACGCAGTATTTT.

This chain uses TRBV19 with TRBJ2-7, with a possible D match to TRBD2 (5 bases). This CDR3 contains 14 residues. Trimming took off 6 bases at V and 3 bases at J, with 15 bases between the two ends. The germline V gene has CDR1 LNHDA and CDR2 SQIVND (reference sequence). The CDR3 loop reads CASSDRGLSYEQYF. The CDR3 DNA sequence: TGTGCCAGTAGCGACCGGGGTCTGAGCTACGAGCAGTACTTC. The whole variable domain, filled in from reference TRBV19 and TRBJ2-7, reads DGGITQSPKYLFRKEGQNVTLSCEQNLNHDAMYWYRQDPGQGLRLIYYSQIVNDFQKGDIAEGYSVSREKKESFPLTVTSAQKNPTAFYLCASSDRGLSYEQYFGPGTRLTVT.

This clone was recorded a few times. The chain couples TRBV27 to TRBJ2-7; unclear D gene. This CDR3 contains 14 residues. V was shortened by 5 bases and J by 6 bases, with 17 bases between the two germline ends. Germline V gene sequence: CDR1 MNHEY, CDR2 SMNVEV (reference sequence). In DNA form, the CDR3 reads TGTGCCAGCAGTCCCGACCTTGGGTGGGCCGAGCAGTACTTC. Translating it yields CASSPDLGWAEQYF.

The V call is TRBV7-9, the J call TRBJ2-5; TRBD1 matches at 10 bases. From germline, CDR1 is SEHNR and CDR2 FQNEAQ (reference sequence). The CDR3 spans 14 residues. With V trimmed by 5 bases and J by 5 bases, 5 bases remained unmatched. As DNA, the CDR3 is TGTGCCAGCAGCCTTGACAGGGGGCCGGAGACCCAGTACTTC. It is translated as CASSLDRGPETQYF.

V gene TRBV19 combines with J gene TRBJ2-1; D might be TRBD1 or TRBD2, each matching 5 bases. CDR3 length equals 14 residues. Trimming took 11 bases from V and 2 from J, leaving 16 bases between them. Germline V lookup: CDR1 LNHDA, CDR2 SQIVND (reference sequence). The CDR3 is CASRVRGAYNEQFF. The CDR3 nucleotides read TGTGCCTCTAGGGTCCGGGGCGCCTACAATGAGCAGTTCTTC. The variable domain in full, completed from reference TRBV19 and TRBJ2-1, reads DGGITQSPKYLFRKEGQNVTLSCEQNLNHDAMYWYRQDPGQGLRLIYYSQIVNDFQKGDIAEGYSVSREKKESFPLTVTSAQKNPTAFYLCASRVRGAYNEQFFGPGTRLTVL.

The V call is TRBV28, the J call TRBJ2-1, with 12 nucleotides matching TRBD2. This CDR3 is built from 16 residues. J lost 8 bases, V lost 4 bases, and 9 bases had no gene match. From germline, CDR1 is MDHEN and CDR2 SYDVKM. The CDR3 reads CASSSPTSGSLHEQFF. CDR3 in DNA: TGTGCCAGCAGTTCACCGACTAGCGGGAGTCTACATGAGCAGTTCTTC.

This clone was counted a few times. The V gene is TRBV4-1, the J gene TRBJ2-7; no clear D. V lost 0 bases and J 0 bases, leaving 9 bases between the germline ends. Germline V CDR1 and CDR2: MGHRA, YSYEKL. The CDR3 is 15 residues long. CDR3: CASSQDRQSSYEQYF. The CDR3 DNA is TGCGCCAGCAGCCAAGATCGGCAGAGCTCCTACGAGCAGTACTTC.

This clone was picked up many times. The chain combines TRBV2 with TRBJ1-4; TRBD1 matches 10 bases. J lost 7 bases, V lost 4 bases, and 3 bases had no gene match. CDR3 length: 14 residues. Germline lookup yields CDR1 SNHLY and CDR2 FYNNEI. In DNA, the CDR3 is TGTGCCAGCAGTGGAAGGACAGGGGGTGAAAAACTGTTTTTT. Its translation: CASSGRTGGEKLFF.

This chain links TRBV3-1 (or the pseudogene TRBV3-2) with TRBJ2-3; TRBD2 aligns across 8 bases. Germline V CDR1 and CDR2: LGHDT, YNNKEL (reference sequence). There are 15 residues in the CDR3. V shed 4 bases, J shed 8 bases, and the junction held 11 bases outside the gene matches. This CDR3 is CASSPMSGSLFTQYF. The DNA of the CDR3 is TGTGCCAGCAGCCCAATGAGCGGGAGTTTGTTTACGCAGTATTTT.

This clone was picked up one time. The chain has TRBV9 and TRBJ2-3, with TRBD2 identical over 10 bases. The CDR3 is made up of 16 amino acids. Trimming removed 4 bases from V and 9 bases from J; junction bases left unmatched: 14. From germline, CDR1 is SGDLS and CDR2 YYNGEE. The CDR3 DNA follows: TGTGCCAGCAGCTTGACAGCGGGGGGGCCGGCTGTCACGCAGTATTTT. It translates to CASSLTAGGPAVTQYF.

This clone occurred a few times. The V call is TRBV7-9, the J call TRBJ1-2; D remains unclear. The CDR3 is 16 amino acids. Germline lookup yields CDR1 SEHNR and CDR2 FQNEAQ (reference sequence). V lost 5 bases, J lost 4 bases, and 20 bases lay in between. The CDR3 reads CASSPSTPQGPYGYTF. Written as DNA, the CDR3 is TGTGCCAGCAGCCCCTCTACCCCACAAGGCCCCTATGGCTACACCTTC.

In its sample, this clone was seen a few times. The rearrangement joins TRBV9 to TRBJ2-1; D uncertain. This CDR3 is 14 amino acids long. Trimming took off 0 bases at V and 10 bases at J, with 14 bases between the two ends. Germline CDR1 SGDLS, CDR2 YYNGEE. The CDR3 sequence: CASSVDLPSGEQFF. Here the CDR3 DNA reads TGTGCCAGCAGCGTAGACCTCCCTAGTGGGGAGCAGTTCTTC.

J is TRBJ2-7 and V is TRBV7-9; TRBD2 matches at 7 bases. The germline V gene encodes CDR1 SEHNR and CDR2 FQNEAQ (reference sequence). The length of the CDR3 is 15 residues. V lost 3 bases and J lost 4; bases outside the gene matches: 9. CDR3 nucleotides: TGTGCCAGCAGCTTCCAGAGCGGGATTAGTTACGAGCAGTACTTC. This sequence encodes CASSFQSGISYEQYF. The full variable domain, its missing parts supplied by reference TRBV7-9 and TRBJ2-7, is DTGVSQNPRHKITKRGQNVTFRCDPISEHNRLYWYRQTLGQGPEFLTYFQNEAQLEKSRLLSDRFSAERPKGSFSTLEIQRTEQGDSAMYLCASSFQSGISYEQYFGPGTRLTVT.

The rearrangement uses TRBV27 and TRBJ2-7; possibly TRBD2 for D (6 bases). The germline gives CDR1 MNHEY, CDR2 SMNVEV (reference sequence). Trimming took 2 bases from V and 1 from J, leaving 12 bases between them. The CDR3 runs 15 residues. CDR3 protein: CASSLRPEGSYEQYF. The CDR3 nucleotides read TGTGCCAGCAGTTTACGTCCGGAGGGATCCTACGAGCAGTACTTC.

CDR3 nucleotides: TGTGCCAGGTGGGGGGGCCTTCTTTATAGCAATCAGCCCCAGCATTTT. The encoded protein is CARWGGLLYSNQPQHF. The chain is built from TRBV27 and TRBJ1-5; D possibly corresponds to TRBD1 (6 bases). Germline CDR1 and CDR2: MNHEY and SMNVEV (reference sequence). The V and J ends lost 9 bases and 0 bases respectively, with 18 bases between them. The CDR3 loop spans 16 amino acids.

This clone has a single count. The chain employs TRBV19 and TRBJ2-2; the D is unclear. Germline CDR1 and CDR2: LNHDA and SQIVND (reference sequence). V lost 1 base to trimming and J lost 2 bases, with 14 bases between them. CDR3 size: 17 residues. The CDR3 DNA is TGTGCCAGTAGTATAGTGGGAAGGCGACCAAACACCGGGGAGCTGTTTTTT. Encoded protein: CASSIVGRRPNTGELFF. The full variable domain, completed using reference TRBV19 and TRBJ2-2, is DGGITQSPKYLFRKEGQNVTLSCEQNLNHDAMYWYRQDPGQGLRLIYYSQIVNDFQKGDIAEGYSVSREKKESFPLTVTSAQKNPTAFYLCASSIVGRRPNTGELFFGEGSRLTVL.

For this clone: Because the CDR3's place on the DNA is in doubt, the DNA is left out and the CDR3 is given as listed by TCRdb. The gene calls are TRBV20-1 and TRBJ1-1; the table's TRBD1 call for D was not verified on the DNA. Germline V gives CDR1 DFQATT, CDR2 SNEGSKA (reference sequence). The CDR3 length is 14 residues, termini included. The CDR3 loop reads CSASSGQGYTEAFF.

The genes are TRBV29-1 and TRBJ1-2, with D perhaps TRBD1 (5 bases). Germline loops: CDR1 SQVTM, CDR2 ANQGSEA. V lost 0 bases and J lost 4, with 15 bases in between. The CDR3 length is 15 residues. The CDR3, as DNA: TGCAGCGTTGAAGATCGCCCAGGGAACTCCTATGGCTACACCTTC. Translation gives CSVEDRPGNSYGYTF.